The 19 T cell receptor beta chains reported below all come from one sample, sequenced in a study of blood T cell repertoires in COVID-19. Assay: immunoSEQ multiplex PCR; the TCRdb copy retains only in-frame clones and omits some. Seen here are roughly 65,000 clones, around 93% observed once, and the top ten hold 2.5% to 3%. Sequenced: peripheral blood. These receptors were collected from an older man with active COVID-19.

The chain carries TRBV27 and TRBJ2-7; D is perhaps TRBD2 (6 bases). The CDR3 is 14 amino acids. The V and J ends lost 3 bases and 2 bases respectively, with 11 bases between them. From germline, CDR1 is MNHEY and CDR2 SMNVEV (reference sequence). CDR3 nucleotides: TGTGCCAGCAGTTTTGGGGGGTCTACCTACGAGCAGTACTTC. Translated: CASSFGGSTYEQYF.

Here the CDR3 reads CATSRDRTEAFF. DNA for the CDR3: TGTGCCACCAGCAGAGACCGCACTGAAGCTTTCTTT. The V gene is TRBV15, the J gene TRBJ1-1; no clear D. The CDR3 runs to 12 residues. CDR1 and CDR2 from the germline V gene are LNHNV and YYDKDF (reference sequence). Trimming took 0 bases from V and 4 from J, leaving 3 bases between them.

This sequence joins TRBV3-1 (or the pseudogene TRBV3-2) and TRBJ2-4, with 8 bases lining up with TRBD1. Losses at the gene ends were 1 base for V and 4 bases for J; bases not matched to a gene: 3. The germline CDR1 and CDR2 sequences are LGHDT and YNNKEL (reference sequence). This CDR3 is built from 15 residues. The CDR3, as DNA: TGTGCCAGCAGCCAAGTTCGGACAGGGAAAAACATTCAGTACTTC. It yields the protein CASSQVRTGKNIQYF.

The gene calls are TRBV6-2 or TRBV6-3 and TRBJ1-1; TRBD1 agrees at 7 bases. Per the germline V gene, CDR1 is MNHEY and CDR2 is SVGEGT. The CDR3 runs 15 residues. The J segment lost 1 base and the V segment lost 6 bases, leaving 8 bases of the junction unmatched. In nucleotides, the CDR3 is TGTGCCAGCAGCCGTCCGGGACAGACGAACACTGAAGCTTTCTTT. It encodes CASSRPGQTNTEAFF.

V gene TRBV4-2 combines with J gene TRBJ2-7; D might be TRBD2 (5 bases). Germline V gene data show CDR1 as LGHNA and CDR2 as YNFKEQ. The V end lost 0 bases, the J end lost 10 bases, and 10 bases lay between the germline ends. This CDR3 has 12 residues. The CDR3 loop reads CASSQDGVGQYF. In DNA form, the CDR3 reads TGTGCCAGCAGCCAAGACGGGGTAGGTCAGTACTTC.

This clone was picked up a small number of times. The chain has TRBV6-5 and TRBJ2-7, with D perhaps TRBD2 (5 bases). Trimming left V 7 bases short and J 4 bases short, with 14 bases between. This CDR3 comprises 13 residues. Germline CDR1 reads MNHEY; CDR2 reads SVGAGI. The CDR3 protein is CASTELGRYEQYV. DNA for the CDR3: TGTGCCAGCACCGAACTAGGAAGGTACGAGCAGTACGTC.

The rearrangement links TRBV2 to TRBJ1-5; TRBD1 matches 8 bases. The CDR3 covers 15 residues. CDR1 SNHLY and CDR2 FYNNEI come from the germline V gene. V shed 8 bases and J 2 bases; nucleotides not matched to a gene: 8. The CDR3 bases are TGTGCCAGCGACCGAGCACAGGGGGGCAATCAGCCCCAGCATTTT. This gives the protein CASDRAQGGNQPQHF.

The chain employs TRBV12-5 and TRBJ1-6; 7 bases map to TRBD1. The length of the CDR3 is 11 residues. Losses at the gene ends were 7 bases for V and 12 bases for J; bases not matched to a gene: 3. Per the germline V gene, CDR1 is LGHNT and CDR2 is FRNRAP. In DNA, the CDR3 is TGTGCTAGTGCCACAGGGGTACCCCTCCACTTT. Its translation is CASATGVPLHF.

The chain joins TRBV19 to TRBJ1-3; a possible D gene is TRBD1 (5 bases). The CDR3 runs to 17 residues. Trimming cost V 3 bases and J 0 bases, with 15 bases left between them. Germline loops: CDR1 LNHDA, CDR2 SQIVND (reference sequence). The CDR3 is CASSIAEGTTSGNTIYF. The CDR3 DNA reads as TGTGCCAGTAGTATTGCGGAGGGGACGACCTCTGGAAACACCATATATTTT.

The V call is TRBV28, the J call TRBJ2-7; perhaps TRBD2 as D (5 bases). The V gene's germline CDR1 is MDHEN and CDR2 SYDVKM. The ends were cut back, 5 bases at V and 0 bases at J, with 11 bases in the middle. The CDR3 totals 14 residues. CDR3 bases: TGTGCCAGCAGTAGACTAACCAGCTCCTACGAGCAGTACGTC. The encoded protein is CASSRLTSSYEQYV.

The chain employs TRBV19 and TRBJ2-1, with TRBD2 matching over 9 bases. This CDR3 region has 17 residues. The germline gives CDR1 LNHDA, CDR2 SQIVND (reference sequence). The trim removed 5 bases at V and 4 bases at J, leaving 12 bases unmatched. The CDR3 sequence is CASSREAGGHKYNEQFF. CDR3 coding DNA: TGTGCCAGTAGTCGCGAAGCGGGGGGCCATAAGTACAATGAGCAGTTCTTC.

This sequence joins TRBV7-2 and TRBJ2-7; 8 bases agree with TRBD2. This CDR3 comprises 15 residues. From germline, CDR1 is SGHTA and CDR2 FQGNSA. The V gene end was trimmed by 5 bases and the J gene end by 3 bases; junction bases not matched to a gene: 9. The CDR3: CASSLSSGQIYEQYF. The CDR3 coding sequence is TGTGCCAGCAGCCTGTCTAGCGGGCAAATCTACGAGCAGTACTTC.

The rearrangement joins TRBV28 to TRBJ2-1, with 8 bases matching TRBD1. Per germline, CDR1 MDHEN and CDR2 SYDVKM. There are 14 residues in the CDR3. The trim removed 3 bases at V and 4 bases at J, leaving 2 bases unmatched. The CDR3 bases are TGTGCCAGCAGTTTTGGGGACAGGTACAATGAGCAGTTCTTC. Its translation: CASSFGDRYNEQFF.

The genes are TRBV27 and TRBJ2-6; 8 bases are shared with TRBD1. Trimming removed 7 bases from V and 1 base from J; junction bases left unmatched: 12. CDR3 length: 18 residues. CDR1 and CDR2 from the germline V gene are MNHEY and SMNVEV (reference sequence). DNA for the CDR3: TGTGCCAGCAAGCGCTATCCGGGACAGGATTCTGGGGCCAACGTCCTGACTTTC. Its protein product is CASKRYPGQDSGANVLTF.

The rearrangement joins TRBV6-4 to TRBJ2-2; D is perhaps TRBD1 (5 bases). Germline-derived CDR1 and CDR2 are MRHNA and SNTAGT. Trimming took off 2 bases at V and 8 bases at J, with 9 bases between the two ends. The CDR3 spans 13 residues. CDR3 sequence (DNA): TGTGCCAGCAGTGACAGGGGTACTGGGGAGCTGTTTTTT. Translated, it gives CASSDRGTGELFF.

This rearrangement joins TRBV19 to TRBJ1-3; D might be TRBD1 (6 bases). V gave up 5 bases and J gave up 0 bases, with 14 bases separating them. Germline V gene data show CDR1 as LNHDA and CDR2 as SQIVND (reference sequence). The CDR3 has 16 amino acids. For the CDR3, the DNA is TGTGCCAGTAGTGGTCGGTGGACAGACTCTGGAAACACCATATATTTT. This encodes CASSGRWTDSGNTIYF.

The chain couples TRBV19 to TRBJ2-1; a possible D gene is TRBD2 (6 bases). The germline V gene encodes CDR1 LNHDA and CDR2 SQIVND (reference sequence). The CDR3 has 15 amino acids. V was clipped by 7 bases and J by 5 bases, with 18 bases between them. CDR3 DNA sequence: TGTGCCAGTACCCCTCCGGGGGTGGGGCACAATGAGCAGTTCTTC. This encodes CASTPPGVGHNEQFF.

In DNA form, the CDR3 reads TGTGCCAGCAGCACAGATTTGGTGTATGAGCAGTTCTTC. It is translated as CASSTDLVYEQFF. The rearrangement joins TRBV11-1 to TRBJ2-1; D gene uncertain. The V end was cut by 5 bases, the J end by 8 bases, with 13 bases between. CDR1 and CDR2 (germline): SGHAT, FQDESV (reference sequence). The CDR3 covers 13 residues.

The count of this clone is one. The chain uses TRBV9 and TRBJ1-2, with 7 bases fitting TRBD1. Unmatched junction bases numbered 9, after V lost 4 bases and J lost 3 bases. This CDR3 spans 15 amino acids. Germline V lookup: CDR1 SGDLS, CDR2 YYNGEE. In DNA, the CDR3 is TGTGCCAGCAGCTCGCATGACAGGGTATACTATGGCTACACCTTC. Translated: CASSSHDRVYYGYTF. The whole variable domain, filled in from reference TRBV9 and TRBJ1-2, reads DSGVTQTPKHLITATGQRVTLRCSPRSGDLSVYWYQQSLDQGLQFLIQYYNGEERAKGNILERFSAQQFPDLHSELNLSSLELGDSALYFCASSSHDRVYYGYTFGSGTRLTVV.